The entry that follows covers one T cell receptor (beta chain) sequence. What it recognizes is unknown. Combined were second doses at about 4 or about 12 weeks. This entry is derived from a study of T cell responses to AZD1222 COVID-19 vaccine. The study's findings and limits: Most donors were white British and more were female, and clonal diversity was possibly underestimated. Just a handful of AZD1222 recipients were seropositive at baseline.

Trimming removed 5 bases from V and 3 bases from J; junction bases left unmatched: 6. The CDR3 extends over 16 amino acids. Germline V gene sequence: CDR1 SGHAT, CDR2 FQDESV (reference sequence). The data were produced by immunoSEQ multiplex PCR, yet TCRdb's version contains in-frame clones alone and is incomplete. The table has about 180,000 clones, 88% seen once. This specimen was peripheral blood, taken 28 days after the second AZD1222 dose. The rearrangement joins TRBV11-1 to TRBJ2-7; 14 positions match TRBD2. The receptor was derived from an adult who received the AZD1222 COVID-19 vaccine. The CDR3 nucleotides read TGTGCCAGCAGCCGGACTAGCGGGGGGTCCCGCTACGAGCAGTACTTC. It yields the protein CASSRTSGGSRYEQYF. The whole variable domain, filled in from reference TRBV11-1 and TRBJ2-7, reads EAEVAQSPRYKITEKSQAVAFWCDPISGHATLYWYRQILGQGPELLVQFQDESVVDDSQLPKDRFSAERLKGVDSTLKIQPAELGDSAMYLCASSRTSGGSRYEQYFGPGTRLTVT.